This TCR beta chain was captured by sequencing in a study of blood T cell repertoires in COVID-19. Sequenced by immunoSEQ multiplex PCR; TCRdb stores in-frame clones only, minus some. The sample has fewer than 300,000 clones, around nine tenths seen once. The CDR3 spans 15 residues. Germline V lookup: CDR1 ENHRY, CDR2 SYGVKD. V lost 0 bases and J 5 bases, leaving 14 bases between the germline ends. This chain links TRBV10-3 with TRBJ2-7; a possible D gene is TRBD1 (5 bases). This receptor was identified in a woman between 25 and 40 years old who had recovered from COVID-19. Sequencing input: PBMCs or T cells enriched from blood (not recorded which). CDR3 loop: CAISESVPGKDEQYF. The CDR3 nucleotides are TGTGCCATCAGTGAGTCTGTCCCAGGGAAGGACGAGCAGTACTTC.